These T cell receptor beta chains were read from a single sample in a study of blood T cell repertoires in COVID-19. TCRdb keeps only in-frame clones here, not all; method: immunoSEQ multiplex PCR. The sample holds about 230,000 clones; about nine tenths are singletons and the top ten take 9.5% to 13%. Sequencing was done on a sample of peripheral blood. These receptors were taken from a man in his fifties with COVID-19, enrolled during active disease. CDR3s include the opening cysteine and the closing phenylalanine or tryptophan. A D gene is named only where the DNA matches it firmly. Clone size, where shown, is once, few, many, or a class for clones that have expanded.

d_gene,abundance,j_gene,v_gene,CDR3nt,CDR3aa
.,.,TRBJ1-2,TRBV5-4,TGTGCCAGCAGCTGGGGACAAACCTATGGCTACACCTTC,CASSWGQTYGYTF
.,few,TRBJ1-3,TRBV7-9,TGTGCCAGCAGCTCCGACACCTCTGGAAACACCATATATTTT,CASSSDTSGNTIYF
TRBD2,.,TRBJ2-5,TRBV18,TGTGCCAGCTCACCACCGCGGACTAGCGGGGCCGAAGAGACCCAGTACTTC,CASSPPRTSGAEETQYF
TRBD1,.,TRBJ2-1,TRBV7-6,TGTGCCAGCAGCAGCCTGCCCCCGGGACAGGGGTACAATGAGCAGTTCTTC,CASSSLPPGQGYNEQFF
TRBD2,.,TRBJ2-5,TRBV4-3,TGCGCCAGCAGCCAGATTAGCGGGGGGCGACAAGAGACCCAGTACTTC,CASSQISGGRQETQYF
TRBD1,.,TRBJ1-1,TRBV3-1/TRBV3-2,TGTGCCAGCAGCCACCAGGGGGCTTCCTACACTGAAGCTTTCTTT,CASSHQGASYTEAFF
.,.,TRBJ1-1,TRBV4-1,TGCGCCAGCAGCCAACAGAGGGGGGGACCTGAAGCTTTCTTT,CASSQQRGGPEAFF
.,.,TRBJ1-1,TRBV19,TGTGCCAGTAGTCCTTGGGGAGGGAACACTGAAGCTTTCTTT,CASSPWGGNTEAFF
.,once,TRBJ1-5,TRBV28,TGTGCCAGCAGTTTACGACAGGAGCCCCAGCATTTT,CASSLRQEPQHF
.,.,TRBJ1-6,TRBV5-6,TGTGCCAGCAGCTTGGCAACTGATAATTCACCCCTCCACTTT,CASSLATDNSPLHF
TRBD1,.,TRBJ1-3,TRBV18,TGTGCCAGCTCACCCGGGACAGGGGCAGGAAACACCATATATTTT,CASSPGTGAGNTIYF
.,.,TRBJ2-3,TRBV6-5,TGTGCCAGCAGTTACTCGAGACTGTTCACAGATACGCAGTATTTT,CASSYSRLFTDTQYF
.,.,TRBJ2-2,TRBV29-1,TGCAGCGTTGACAGGGGTCGAACCGGGGAGCTGTTTTTT,CSVDRGRTGELFF
TRBD1,.,TRBJ1-1,TRBV2,TGTGCCAGCGGGGGGGACAGGGGTTCTGAAGCTTTCTTT,CASGGDRGSEAFF
.,few,TRBJ1-3,TRBV7-8,TGTGCCAGCAGCAAAGACAGAGCCTCTGGAAACACCATATATTTT,CASSKDRASGNTIYF
.,.,TRBJ2-2,TRBV7-3,TGTGCCAGCAGCTTAATTGGGCCCCGCGACACCGGGGAGCTGTTTTTT,CASSLIGPRDTGELFF
.,once,TRBJ2-2,TRBV11-2,.,CASSLAGFGAGELFF
TRBD2,.,TRBJ2-2,TRBV6-2/TRBV6-3,TGTGCCAGCAGTCGACGACTAGCGGGGAACACCGGGGAGCTGTTTTTT,CASSRRLAGNTGELFF
.,.,TRBJ1-1,TRBV18,TGTGCCAGCTCACCAGCGGTCGATGGTGATGAAGCTTTCTTT,CASSPAVDGDEAFF
.,.,TRBJ2-5,TRBV9,TGTGCCAGCAGCGTCGGGGGGCTGAGAGAGACCCAGTACTTC,CASSVGGLRETQYF
.,once,TRBJ2-1,TRBV24-1,TGTGCCACCAGTGATTTCTCCAGGGCCGATTACAATGAGCAGTTCTTC,CATSDFSRADYNEQFF
TRBD1,.,TRBJ1-2,TRBV7-4,TGTGCCAGCAGCTTTGAGGGAGGGGGACAGGGGACCTACTATGGCTACACCTTC,CASSFEGGGQGTYYGYTF
TRBD1,.,TRBJ1-1,TRBV10-3,TGTGCCATCAGTGAGGCGCGGGGGACAGGGGTTTTGGGTGAAGCTTTCTTT,CAISEARGTGVLGEAFF
TRBD2,.,TRBJ2-7,TRBV10-2,TGCGCCAGCAGTGAGGATGGTAGCGGGAGCGTCGAGCAGTACTTC,CASSEDGSGSVEQYF
TRBD1,.,TRBJ1-2,TRBV9,TGTGCCAGCAGCACTGGGACAGATGGCTACACCTTC,CASSTGTDGYTF
.,once,TRBJ2-7,TRBV18,TGTGCCAGCTCACCAGGTATAACAGGGAGCTCCTACGAGCAGTACTTC,CASSPGITGSSYEQYF
.,.,TRBJ2-1,TRBV28,TGTGCCAGCAGTCCCCCCAGGGGAACACGGAATGAGCAGTTCTTC,CASSPPRGTRNEQFF
TRBD1,.,TRBJ2-5,TRBV5-1,TGCGCCAGCAGCCCGGGACAGCCGACGGAGACCCAGTACTTC,CASSPGQPTETQYF
.,.,TRBJ1-1,TRBV18,TGTGCCAGCTCACCAGGGCGGGGGGCGAACACTGAAGCTTTCTTT,CASSPGRGANTEAFF
TRBD2,.,TRBJ2-2,TRBV5-4,TGTGCCAGCAGCTTGGGGACTAGCGGGAGAGGTACCGGGGAGCTGTTTTTT,CASSLGTSGRGTGELFF
TRBD2,.,TRBJ2-7,TRBV7-9,TGTGCCAGCAGCTCCGGGACTAGGAACGGCGTCCCGACGTACGAGCAGTACTTC,CASSSGTRNGVPTYEQYF
.,once,TRBJ1-6,TRBV5-6,TGTGCCAGCAGCGTAGGGGTTTCACCCCTCCACTTT,CASSVGVSPLHF
.,.,TRBJ2-3,TRBV7-2,TGTGCCAGCAGCTCCAACAGTCCAGATACGCAGTATTTT,CASSSNSPDTQYF
TRBD1,.,TRBJ1-2,TRBV2,TGTGCCAGCAGTTGGGTCAGGGGGGCGGAGGGCTACACCTTC,CASSWVRGAEGYTF
TRBD1,.,TRBJ1-5,TRBV18,TGTGCCAGCTCACCACAGGGGACAGGGGTCCTCCTTGGCGATCAGCCCCAGCATTTT,CASSPQGTGVLLGDQPQHF
TRBD2,.,TRBJ2-3,TRBV2,TGTGCCAGCCCTCGGGTAGGGAGGGAAACAGATACGCAGTATTTT,CASPRVGRETDTQYF
TRBD2,.,TRBJ2-1,TRBV4-2,TGTGCCAGCAGCCAAGGAGGACTAGCCGGGCGCAATGAGCAGTTCTTC,CASSQGGLAGRNEQFF
TRBD1,few,TRBJ1-5,TRBV6-1,TGTGCCAGCAGTGAGACAGGGGATCAGCCCCAGCATTTT,CASSETGDQPQHF
.,.,TRBJ1-1,TRBV28,TGTGCCAGCAGCTATATGGGAGAGAACACTGAAGCTTTCTTT,CASSYMGENTEAFF
.,.,TRBJ1-2,TRBV7-9,TGTGCCAGCAGCTTTGGGGGCCATGGCTACACCTTC,CASSFGGHGYTF
.,.,TRBJ1-4,TRBV18,TGTGCCAGCTCACCGCGGTGGGGGCGGACTAATGAAAAACTGTTTTTT,CASSPRWGRTNEKLFF
TRBD1,.,TRBJ2-3,TRBV30,TGTGCCTGGGAAAAGACAGGGGGCGCGGCGGATACGCAGTATTTT,CAWEKTGGAADTQYF
TRBD1,.,TRBJ2-7,TRBV5-1,TGCGCCAGCAGCCACGGTGGACAGGGAGTGACGTACGAGCAGTACTTC,CASSHGGQGVTYEQYF
.,.,TRBJ2-1,TRBV19,TGTGCCAGACAATCCCAAGGACTGGAAGATTTCTACAATGAGCAGTTCTTC,CARQSQGLEDFYNEQFF
TRBD2,.,TRBJ2-3,TRBV23-1,TGCGCCAGCAGTCAATTGGGGACTAGCGGGGGCCCGGGAGATACGCAGTATTTT,CASSQLGTSGGPGDTQYF
TRBD1,once,TRBJ1-1,TRBV6-5,TGTGCCAGCAGGAACAGGGGGAACACTGAAGCTTTCTTT,CASRNRGNTEAFF
TRBD1,.,TRBJ2-7,TRBV7-9,TGTGCCAGCAGCTTAGCGGGCAGGGGGCGCCCCTACGAGCAGTACTTC,CASSLAGRGRPYEQYF
TRBD1,once,TRBJ1-2,TRBV5-4,TGTGCCAGCAGCTCCTCCTTTATACAGGGGTCGCTAGGTGGATTC,CASSSSFIQGSLGGF
TRBD2,once,TRBJ2-5,TRBV7-8,TGTGCCAGCAGCCCGATACTAGCGGGAGAAGGAGAGACCCAGTACTTC,CASSPILAGEGETQYF
TRBD1,.,TRBJ1-2,TRBV5-5,TGTGCCAGCAGCACACTTCGGACAGGGGGCTATGGCTACACCTTC,CASSTLRTGGYGYTF
.,.,TRBJ2-5,TRBV2,TGTGCCAGCGTGGATTACAGTTTCCATCAAGAGACCCAGTACTTC,CASVDYSFHQETQYF
TRBD2,.,TRBJ2-1,TRBV7-2,TGTGCCAGCAGCTTATCCGCGGCTAGCGGGTACAATGAGCAGTTCTTC,CASSLSAASGYNEQFF
TRBD2,.,TRBJ2-1,TRBV7-2,TGTGCCAGCAGCCCGAGGACTAGCGGGGGCCCTAACAATGAGCAGTTCTTC,CASSPRTSGGPNNEQFF
.,.,TRBJ1-2,TRBV6-5,TGTGCCACCAACCTCCGACAAAATGGCTACACCTTC,CATNLRQNGYTF
TRBD1,few,TRBJ2-5,TRBV7-9,TGTGCCAGCAGCTTAGAAGCAGTATGGGGACAGGGGCCCCAAGAGACCCAGTACTTC,CASSLEAVWGQGPQETQYF
TRBD2,.,TRBJ2-7,TRBV5-1,TGCGCCAGCAGTTCTGGACCCGGACTAGCGGGAGTGGGTGAGCAGTACTTC,CASSSGPGLAGVGEQYF
TRBD1,.,TRBJ1-3,TRBV7-6,TGTGCCAGCAGCTTAGCGACGGTTGGACAGGGAGGAGGAAACACCATATATTTT,CASSLATVGQGGGNTIYF